The clone carrying this TCR beta chain was observed a handful of times. What it binds is not known. TCRdb reanalysed the RT-PCR reads using MiXCR and keeps one entry per CDR3 protein. The data show about 520,000 distinct CDR3 sequences, with around 7.9% seen just once and around 13% held by the top ten. The data belong to a study of response to subunit inactivated influenza vaccine. Regarding the study as a whole: Few additional T cells are recruited per seasonal influenza vaccination, authors suggested.

CDR3 size: 13 residues. The V gene lost 7 bases and the J gene lost 1 base, with 13 bases spanning the gap. CDR1 and CDR2 from the germline V gene are SQVTM and ANQGSEA. V is TRBV29-1 and J is TRBJ1-1; D might be TRBD1 (5 bases). Sample: PBMCs from blood, taken roughly 24 months after vaccination. The clonotype was recovered from a man aged 45 to 70 who received an inactivated influenza vaccine. The DNA of the CDR3 is TGCAGCGATACGGGACCGAGGAACACTGAAGCTTTCTTT. The encoded protein is CSDTGPRNTEAFF.